A selection of T cell receptor beta chains follows, all from one sample in a study of tumor-infiltrating lymphocytes in oesophageal squamous cell carcinoma. One entry per CDR3 protein, called by TCRdb with MiXCR from the PCR reads. The sample includes approximately 11,000 distinct CDR3 sequences, under 60% seen only once; the top ten take around a third. Sequenced: esophageal tumor tissue. Receptor source: a male donor with esophageal squamous cell carcinoma. Both conserved end residues are part of each CDR3. D genes are given only for firm matches. Clone size, where shown, is once, few, many, or a class for clones that have expanded.

D | J | size | V | DNA | CDR3
NA | TRBJ2-2 | NA | TRBV7-4 | TGTGCCAGCGACAGGCGCTACACCGGGGAGCTGTTTTTT | CASDRRYTGELFF
TRBD2 | TRBJ2-3 | NA | TRBV14 | TGTGCCAGCAGCCCCGGGACTAGCATCACAGATACGCAGTATTTT | CASSPGTSITDTQYF
NA | TRBJ2-1 | NA | TRBV24-1 | TGTGCCACCGACGGGGGAATTTACAATGAGCAGTTCTTC | CATDGGIYNEQFF
NA | TRBJ2-3 | NA | TRBV11-3 | TGTGCCAGCAGCTTAGATCGGAGCACAGATACGCAGTATTTT | CASSLDRSTDTQYF
TRBD2 | TRBJ2-7 | once | TRBV7-3 | TGTGCCAGCAGCCAGATGGGACTAGCGGGAGGGCACTACGAGCAGTACTTC | CASSQMGLAGGHYEQYF
NA | TRBJ2-3 | many | TRBV27 | TGTGCCAGCAAACCGCTACCCACAGATACGCAGTATTTT | CASKPLPTDTQYF
NA | TRBJ2-7 | many | TRBV20-1 | TGCAGTGCCCCCCCCCAGGGTTCCTACGAGCAGTACTTC | CSAPPQGSYEQYF
NA | TRBJ2-6 | once | TRBV7-6 | TGTGCCAGCAGCTTAATTGTACGGCTCAGCTCTGGGGCCAACGTCCTGACTTTC | CASSLIVRLSSGANVLTF
NA | TRBJ2-5 | once | TRBV11-3 | TGTGCCAGCAGCTACCGTCCTTGGACTCAAGAGACCCAGTACTTC | CASSYRPWTQETQYF
TRBD1 | TRBJ2-5 | once | TRBV24-1 | TGTGCCACCAGTGATTTGCAGCGGACAGGGGAGAAAGAGACCCAGTACTTC | CATSDLQRTGEKETQYF
TRBD2 | TRBJ2-1 | NA | TRBV7-9 | TGTGCCAGCAACCAAGTAGCGGGAGGGGGGGGTGAGCAGTTCTTC | CASNQVAGGGGEQFF
NA | TRBJ2-1 | few | TRBV25-1 | TGTGCCAGCAGTGGATCCGGCCCCGGCAATGAGCAGTTCTTC | CASSGSGPGNEQFF
TRBD2 | TRBJ2-5 | few | TRBV6-1 | TGTGCCAGCAGTGAACCGGTCGCGGGGGGCGGGACGCCTAGAGAGCAGTACTTC | CASSEPVAGGGTPREQYF
TRBD1 | TRBJ2-7 | NA | TRBV7-2 | TGTGCCAGCAGCCCCTGGGACAGCGACTCCTACGAGCAGTACTTC | CASSPWDSDSYEQYF
TRBD2 | TRBJ2-1 | NA | TRBV12-3/TRBV12-4 | TGTGCCAGCAGTTCCCCAGCGGGAGGGACCTACAATGAGCAGTTCTTC | CASSSPAGGTYNEQFF
TRBD1 | TRBJ2-1 | NA | TRBV6-9 | TGTGCCAGCAGCTCCGGGACAGGGGAATACAATGAGCAGTTCTTC | CASSSGTGEYNEQFF
TRBD2 | TRBJ2-3 | medium-sized | TRBV7-9 | TGTGCCAGCAGCTTAGTTGGCGGCGGGAGGGGATATACGCAGTATTTT | CASSLVGGGRGYTQYF
NA | TRBJ2-1 | NA | TRBV12-3/TRBV12-4 | TGTGCCACTAAAGATGAGCAGTTCTTC | CATKDEQFF
NA | TRBJ2-2 | medium-sized | TRBV12-3/TRBV12-4 | TGTGCCAGCAGTTTCCAAGGGGCGAACACCGGGGAGCTGTTTTTT | CASSFQGANTGELFF
TRBD2 | TRBJ2-7 | NA | TRBV7-2 | TGTGCCAGCAGCCGGGGGACTAGCGGGAGAGTAGATGAGCAGTACTTC | CASSRGTSGRVDEQYF
NA | TRBJ2-5 | NA | TRBV7-6 | TGTGCCAGCAGCTTAGCGCATGTCACCCAGTACTTC | CASSLAHVTQYF
TRBD1 | TRBJ2-2 | NA | TRBV7-3 | TGTGCCAGCAGCTTGGGGCAGGGGGTCACCGGGGAGCTGTTTTTT | CASSLGQGVTGELFF
NA | TRBJ2-5 | NA | TRBV5-1 | TGCGCCAGCAGCTTGCTCTGCAGGTACTTC | CASSLLCRYF
TRBD1 | TRBJ2-7 | few | TRBV7-6 | TGTGCCAGCAGCCCCGGACAGGAGGCCCCCTACGAGCAGTACTTC | CASSPGQEAPYEQYF
NA | TRBJ2-5 | once | TRBV7-6 | TGTGCCAGCAGCTCAGCTCACGAGACCCAGTACTTC | CASSSAHETQYF
NA | TRBJ2-1 | NA | TRBV7-2 | TGTGCCAGCACCTCCACCGGGAACACCTACAATGAGCAGTTCTTC | CASTSTGNTYNEQFF
TRBD1 | TRBJ1-1 | NA | TRBV27 | TGTGCCAGCAGTTTTCACCGAACAGGGGAGGGTGAAGCTTTCTTT | CASSFHRTGEGEAFF
NA | TRBJ2-5 | many | TRBV7-3 | TGTGCCAGCAGCCCCAGGGGGCGGGGGGAGACCCAGTACTTC | CASSPRGRGETQYF
NA | TRBJ1-1 | few | TRBV7-3 | TGTGCCAGCAGCTTCTCTTTCAGAAACGAAGCTGAAGCTTTCTTT | CASSFSFRNEAEAFF
TRBD2 | TRBJ2-5 | few | TRBV7-2 | TGTGCCAGCAGCTTATTGACTAGCGGGAAGGAGACCCAGTACTTC | CASSLLTSGKETQYF
NA | TRBJ1-2 | NA | TRBV28 | TGTGCCAGTCGGCAAGGGGGAACGAACTATGGCTACACCTTC | CASRQGGTNYGYTF
TRBD2 | TRBJ2-3 | few | TRBV7-6 | TGTGCCAGCAGCGCCTATGCTAGCGGGGGGGGAGATACGCAGTATTTT | CASSAYASGGGDTQYF
TRBD2 | TRBJ2-7 | few | TRBV7-8 | TGTGCCAGCAGCCCTTGGGGGACGGGAGGTTACGAGCAGTACTTC | CASSPWGTGGYEQYF
NA | TRBJ1-2 | few | TRBV30 | TGTGCCTGGAGTGTGGAGCCCCGGGACTATGGCTACACCTTC | CAWSVEPRDYGYTF
NA | TRBJ1-6 | medium-sized | TRBV7-2 | TGTGCCAGCAGCTTAAGTGACAATAATCCCCACTTT | CASSLSDNNPHF
TRBD2 | TRBJ2-7 | NA | TRBV7-2 | TGTGCCAGCAAGGAAGGGGCGGGAGTAGGATACAATGAGCAGTACTTC | CASKEGAGVGYNEQYF
NA | TRBJ1-1 | NA | TRBV28 | TGTGCCAGCAGTTTATTCCCCCAGGGGTCGGGGAGCACTGAAGCTTTCTTT | CASSLFPQGSGSTEAFF
NA | TRBJ1-1 | NA | TRBV27 | TGTGCCAGCAGTTATCGGGGGATGAACACTGAAGCTTTCTTT | CASSYRGMNTEAFF
TRBD1 | TRBJ2-5 | NA | TRBV11-2 | TGTGCCAGCACCTGGGACAGGACACAAGAGACCCAGTACTTC | CASTWDRTQETQYF
NA | TRBJ2-5 | once | TRBV7-6 | TGTGCCAGCAGCTTTTCGAGCACCCTGAGCAATGAGCAGTACTTC | CASSFSSTLSNEQYF
NA | TRBJ2-1 | few | TRBV28 | TGTGCCAGCAGTTTACAGGCCACCTACAATGAGCAGTTCTTC | CASSLQATYNEQFF
NA | TRBJ2-4 | NA | TRBV6-6 | TGTGCCAGCAAAACCGCTGCCCCGTCCAAAAACATTCAGTACTTC | CASKTAAPSKNIQYF
TRBD1 | TRBJ2-2 | NA | TRBV12-3/TRBV12-4 | TGTGCCAGCAGTACTCGGACAGGGCCCACCGGGGAGCTGTTTTTT | CASSTRTGPTGELFF
TRBD2 | TRBJ2-3 | once | TRBV11-2 | TGTGCCAGCAGCTTAACTAGCGGGATTGCAGATACGCAGTATTTT | CASSLTSGIADTQYF
NA | TRBJ2-3 | NA | TRBV12-3/TRBV12-4 | TGTGCCAGCAGACCGAATGGGGATACGCAGTATTTT | CASRPNGDTQYF
TRBD1 | TRBJ2-1 | NA | TRBV10-3 | TGTGCCACCGGAACCGGGACAGGGGGTAATGAGCAGTTCTTC | CATGTGTGGNEQFF
NA | TRBJ2-3 | NA | TRBV7-2 | TGTGCCAGCAGCCACCGCACAGATACGCAGTATTTT | CASSHRTDTQYF
TRBD1 | TRBJ1-2 | once | TRBV12-3/TRBV12-4 | TGTGCCAGCAGTTGGTCCGGGACAGGGGTTTTTGGCTATGGCTACACCTTC | CASSWSGTGVFGYGYTF
TRBD1 | TRBJ2-5 | NA | TRBV28 | TGTGCCAGCACCGGATGGGAACAGGGGGCCTTTGGAGAAGAGACCCAGTACTTC | CASTGWEQGAFGEETQYF
NA | TRBJ2-7 | NA | TRBV7-2 | TGTGCCAGCAGCTTAGGGGGGACAACTAATTCACCCCTCCACTTC | CASSLGGTTNSPLHF
NA | TRBJ2-7 | few | TRBV11-3 | TGTGCCAGCAGCTTATTTCGTATTGGTTTCTACGAGCAGTACTTC | CASSLFRIGFYEQYF
TRBD2 | TRBJ2-5 | few | TRBV7-3 | TGTGCCAGCAGCTTAACGGAAGCGGGGGGCCCAGAGACCCAGTACTTC | CASSLTEAGGPETQYF
NA | TRBJ2-6 | once | TRBV7-3 | TGTGCCAGCAGCTTATATCCCATCTTTAGCTCTGGGGCCAACGTCCTGACTTTC | CASSLYPIFSSGANVLTF